These 28 T cell receptor beta chains came from one sample sequenced in a study of cytomegalovirus exposure and HLA in healthy donors. 60 Vbeta and 13 Jbeta primers were used in PCR. Sequencing used immunoSEQ multiplex PCR; TCRdb keeps in-frame clones, though not all of them. The table shows some 190,000 clones, with more than 60% occurring only once. The material sequenced was PBMCs. The receptors here all came from a man younger than 35 in good health and CMV-seronegative.

The rearrangement uses TRBV5-4 and TRBJ2-3, with TRBD2 identical over 12 bases. The CDR3 is 17 amino acids. Germline V CDR1 and CDR2: SGHNT, YYREEE (reference sequence). Trimming removed 3 bases from V and 6 bases from J; junction bases left unmatched: 11. CDR3 amino acids: CASSSLGLAGRGDTQYF. The CDR3, as DNA: TGTGCCAGCAGCTCTTTAGGACTAGCGGGGCGAGGGGATACGCAGTATTTT. The full variable domain, completed using reference TRBV5-4 and TRBJ2-3, is ETGVTQSPTHLIKTRGQQVTLRCSSQSGHNTVSWYQQALGQGPQFIFQYYREEENGRGNFPPRFSGLQFPNYSSELNVNALELDDSALYLCASSSLGLAGRGDTQYFGPGTRLTVL.

The chain uses TRBV27 and TRBJ1-6; TRBD1 aligns across 8 bases. Per the germline V gene, CDR1 is MNHEY and CDR2 is SMNVEV (reference sequence). Germline trimming cut 3 bases from V and 7 bases from J; bases unmatched to any gene: 2. The CDR3 is made up of 14 amino acids. CDR3 nucleotides: TGTGCCAGCAGTTTGACAGGGGCGAATTCACCCCTCCACTTT. Protein: CASSLTGANSPLHF.

This clone has a single count. This chain joins TRBV20-1 and TRBJ1-1; D ambiguous. The CDR3 is 11 amino acids. The V end lost 6 bases, the J end lost 4 bases, and 9 bases lay between the germline ends. Germline V lookup: CDR1 DFQATT, CDR2 SNEGSKA (reference sequence). CDR3: CSAILGTEAFF. In DNA, the CDR3 is TGCAGTGCAATACTTGGCACTGAAGCTTTCTTT.

V and J are TRBV29-1 and TRBJ1-2; D gene uncertain. The CDR3 runs to 13 residues. Germline lookup yields CDR1 SQVTM and CDR2 ANQGSEA. The V end lost 2 bases, the J end lost 8 bases, and 15 bases lay between the germline ends. CDR3 loop: CSVEMETLEGYTF. In DNA, the CDR3 is TGCAGCGTTGAAATGGAGACCCTCGAGGGCTACACCTTC.

The CDR3 spells CASSFLGQGAYNEQFF. Written as DNA, the CDR3 is TGTGCCAGCAGCTTTTTGGGACAAGGGGCCTACAATGAGCAGTTCTTC. The rearrangement links TRBV7-2 to TRBJ2-1; D perhaps matches TRBD1 (6 bases). CDR1 SGHTA and CDR2 FQGNSA come from the germline V gene. The V end was cut by 3 bases, the J end by 2 bases, with 14 bases between. CDR3 length equals 16 residues.

The chain uses TRBV5-1 and TRBJ2-3; no clear D. The germline V gene has CDR1 SGHRS and CDR2 YFSETQ. This CDR3 is 16 amino acids long. Trimming left V 0 bases short and J 6 bases short, with 17 bases between. For the CDR3, the DNA is TGCGCCAGCAGCTTGGCACCTTCGGAGCCCCGGGATACGCAGTATTTT. It is translated as CASSLAPSEPRDTQYF.

The chain couples TRBV6-5 to TRBJ2-5; a possible D gene is TRBD2 (6 bases). This CDR3 is built from 16 residues. From germline, CDR1 is MNHEY and CDR2 SVGAGI. Trimming stripped 0 bases from V and 2 bases from J, with 13 bases between. CDR3 sequence: CASSYSEGRLQETQYF. Here the CDR3 DNA reads TGTGCCAGCAGTTACTCGGAGGGGCGGTTGCAAGAGACCCAGTACTTC.

The rearrangement joins TRBV6-5 to TRBJ1-1, with 10 positions matching TRBD1. The CDR3 is made up of 12 amino acids. Germline V gene lookup returns CDR1 MNHEY and CDR2 SVGAGI. With V trimmed by 5 bases and J by 14 bases, 8 bases remained unmatched. The chain's CDR3 is CASSTYGTGAFF. The CDR3 coding sequence is TGTGCCAGCAGTACTTACGGGACAGGGGCCTTCTTT.

The V call is TRBV4-2, the J call TRBJ1-5; D remains ambiguous. Germline CDR1 reads LGHNA; CDR2 reads YNFKEQ. CDR3 length: 15 residues. V lost 0 bases to trimming and J lost 3 bases, with 9 bases between them. The CDR3 coding sequence is TGTGCCAGCAGCCAAGAGAACAGAGCCAATCAGCCCCAGCATTTT. Residues: CASSQENRANQPQHF.

The chain employs TRBV6-5 and TRBJ2-7; TRBD2 aligns across 13 bases. V lost 6 bases to trimming and J lost 6 bases; unmatched junction nucleotides: 5. This CDR3 contains 14 residues. CDR1 is MNHEY, CDR2 SVGAGI, per germline. CDR3 sequence (DNA): TGTGCCAGCAGAAAGGGACTAGCGGGGATCGAGCAGTACTTC. Translating it yields CASRKGLAGIEQYF.

The chain employs TRBV18 and TRBJ2-7, with 7 positions matching TRBD1. The V gene end was trimmed by 6 bases and the J gene end by 5 bases; junction bases not matched to a gene: 7. This CDR3 comprises 13 residues. The V gene's germline CDR1 is KGHSH and CDR2 LQKENI. The chain's CDR3 is CASSPRGLDEQYF. CDR3 bases: TGTGCCAGCTCCCCCAGGGGGTTGGACGAGCAGTACTTC.

The table lists this clone with many counts. The gene calls are TRBV11-2 and TRBJ1-1; perhaps TRBD1 as D (5 bases). V was shortened by 0 bases and J by 4 bases, with 9 bases between the two germline ends. Looked up from germline, CDR1 is SGHAT and CDR2 is FQNNGV. This CDR3 has 14 amino acids. The DNA for the CDR3 is TGTGCCAGCAGCTTAGATTCCGGGGGCACTGAAGCTTTCTTT. Translated, it gives CASSLDSGGTEAFF.

This clone was seen only a few times. The chain joins TRBV4-3 to TRBJ2-7, with TRBD1 identical over 8 bases. The CDR3 contains 15 residues. Trimming took 1 base from V and 0 from J; bases not matched to a gene: 2. Germline loops: CDR1 LGHNA, CDR2 YSLEER. CDR3 loop: CASSQGTGSSYEQYF. The CDR3 nucleotides are TGCGCCAGCAGCCAAGGGACAGGGAGCTCCTACGAGCAGTACTTC.

The chain carries TRBV6-4 and TRBJ1-5, with D unresolved. Germline V CDR1 and CDR2: MRHNA, SNTAGT. The CDR3 is 13 amino acids. Between the trimmed V and J ends, which lost 4 bases and 7 bases, there was a span of 11 bases. The CDR3 loop is CASSAFVSQPQHF. CDR3 coding DNA: TGTGCCAGCAGTGCATTCGTTAGCCAGCCCCAGCATTTT.

The chain recombines TRBV18 with TRBJ2-4; possible D gene TRBD1, 6 bases. Trimming cost V 0 bases and J 6 bases, with 12 bases left between them. The V gene's germline CDR1 is KGHSH and CDR2 LQKENI. CDR3 length: 15 residues. The CDR3 DNA is TGTGCCAGCTCACCACCCCAGGGGTCGGGAAACATTCAGTACTTC. Amino acids: CASSPPQGSGNIQYF.

The chain carries TRBV5-6 and TRBJ1-1; D not certain. The germline gives CDR1 SGHDT, CDR2 YYEEEE. The CDR3 sequence is 15 residues long. V lost 1 base to trimming and J lost 1 base, with 11 bases between them. The CDR3 here is CASSLREGGNTEAFF. DNA for the CDR3: TGTGCCAGCAGCTTGAGAGAGGGCGGGAACACTGAAGCTTTCTTT.

This chain uses TRBV11-2 with TRBJ2-7; D possibly corresponds to TRBD1 (6 bases). The V and J ends lost 5 bases and 1 base respectively, with 9 bases between them. Germline loops: CDR1 SGHAT, CDR2 FQNNGV. CDR3 length: 13 amino acids. The CDR3 loop is CASSATGSYEQYF. CDR3 in DNA: TGTGCCAGCAGCGCTACAGGGTCCTACGAGCAGTACTTC.

This rearrangement joins TRBV7-2 to TRBJ2-2; D is possibly TRBD1 (5 bases). With 6 bases removed from V and 1 base from J, the gap between germline ends came to 12 bases. CDR1 and CDR2 from the germline V gene are SGHTA and FQGNSA. CDR3 length equals 15 residues. CDR3 sequence: CASRRTGQNTGELFF. CDR3 sequence (DNA): TGTGCCAGCAGAAGAACCGGACAGAACACCGGGGAGCTGTTTTTT.

Here the CDR3 reads CASSYASGTSGRVEETQYF. The CDR3 DNA reads as TGTGCCAGCAGCTATGCCTCCGGGACTAGCGGGAGAGTGGAAGAGACCCAGTACTTC. The genes are TRBV7-9 and TRBJ2-5; 14 positions match TRBD2. The CDR3 has 19 amino acids. The V segment lost 4 bases and the J segment 3 bases; nucleotides outside the gene matches: 13. Germline V gene lookup returns CDR1 SEHNR and CDR2 FQNEAQ (reference sequence). The whole variable domain, filled in from reference TRBV7-9 and TRBJ2-5, reads DTGVSQNPRHKITKRGQNVTFRCDPISEHNRLYWYRQTLGQGPEFLTYFQNEAQLEKSRLLSDRFSAERPKGSFSTLEIQRTEQGDSAMYLCASSYASGTSGRVEETQYFGPGTRLLVL.

This chain connects TRBV7-9 to TRBJ2-5; TRBD2 agrees at 11 bases. With V trimmed by 5 bases and J by 3 bases, 5 bases remained unmatched. Germline V gene sequence: CDR1 SEHNR, CDR2 FQNEAQ (reference sequence). This CDR3 has 15 residues. As DNA, the CDR3 is TGTGCCAGCAGCCAACTAGCGGGAGTGGAAGAGACCCAGTACTTC. The encoded protein is CASSQLAGVEETQYF.

The chain links TRBV7-8 to TRBJ2-5, with 10 bases that match TRBD2. Germline CDR1 SGHVS, CDR2 FQNEAQ. This CDR3 contains 15 residues. V lost 7 bases to trimming and J lost 5 bases; unmatched junction nucleotides: 10. CDR3 residues: CASMVSGGLRETQYF. CDR3 nucleotides: TGTGCCAGCATGGTTAGCGGGGGGCTTAGGGAGACCCAGTACTTC.

The chain has TRBV14 and TRBJ2-5; the match to TRBD2 covers 9 bases. Germline-derived CDR1 and CDR2 are SGHDN and FVKESK. The J segment lost 2 bases and the V segment lost 6 bases, leaving 7 bases of the junction unmatched. The CDR3 is 15 amino acids. For the CDR3, the DNA is TGTGCCAGCAGTCTCGGACTAGCGCATCAAGAGACCCAGTACTTC. It yields the protein CASSLGLAHQETQYF.

The chain carries TRBV28 and TRBJ2-7, with 9 bases lining up with TRBD1. This CDR3 is built from 14 residues. V shed 4 bases and J 3 bases; nucleotides not matched to a gene: 4. The germline V gene has CDR1 MDHEN and CDR2 SYDVKM. The DNA for the CDR3 is TGTGCCAGCAGTTCCACAGGGGGCTTCTACGAGCAGTACTTC. Protein product: CASSSTGGFYEQYF.

The V call is TRBV9, the J call TRBJ1-1; D is ambiguous. Germline V CDR1 and CDR2: SGDLS, YYNGEE. CDR3 length: 15 amino acids. The V end was cut by 0 bases, the J end by 4 bases, with 13 bases between. The CDR3 sequence is CASSVAGEGSTEAFF. CDR3 sequence (DNA): TGTGCCAGCAGCGTAGCCGGAGAGGGTTCCACTGAAGCTTTCTTT.

J is TRBJ1-5 and V is TRBV9; TRBD1 aligns across 9 bases. J was trimmed by 3 bases and V by 3 bases; bases with no gene match: 4. Germline V gene data show CDR1 as SGDLS and CDR2 as YYNGEE. This CDR3 has 15 amino acids. CDR3 in DNA: TGTGCCAGCAGCGCGACAGGGGGACACAATCAGCCCCAGCATTTT. Residues: CASSATGGHNQPQHF.

The table lists this clone with a few counts. V is TRBV4-1 and J is TRBJ2-2; 8 bases align to TRBD2. CDR1 MGHRA and CDR2 YSYEKL come from the germline V gene. The J segment lost 6 bases and the V segment lost 2 bases, leaving 5 bases of the junction unmatched. This CDR3 region has 15 residues. CDR3 bases: TGCGCCAGCAGCCAAAGGGGACTAGGGGCCGGGGAGCTGTTTTTT. It yields the protein CASSQRGLGAGELFF.

The chain employs TRBV30 and TRBJ2-5, with D unclear. This CDR3 has 13 residues. V dropped 1 base and J dropped 4 bases, with 10 bases sitting between them. Per germline, CDR1 GTSNPN and CDR2 SVGIG (reference sequence). For the CDR3, the DNA is TGTGCCTGGAGTGCTCTCTACGGAGAGACCCAGTACTTC. Its translation: CAWSALYGETQYF.

The chain combines TRBV9 with TRBJ1-2, with 9 bases that match TRBD1. V gave up 4 bases and J gave up 6 bases; unmatched junction bases: 7. The CDR3 runs 14 residues. Per germline, CDR1 SGDLS and CDR2 YYNGEE. CDR3 in amino acids: CASSLTGTGNGYTF. The CDR3 DNA follows: TGTGCCAGCAGCCTTACCGGGACAGGGAATGGCTACACCTTC.